Listed below are T cell receptor beta chains from one sample, sequenced in a study of human T cells and chemical hapten exposure. Via MiXCR, TCRdb re-called the RACE reads, giving one row per CDR3 protein. The data contain 300,000 to 450,000 distinct CDR3 sequences, around 5% of them singletons. The sample was whole blood, taken in connection with sensitization to the hapten diphenylcyclopropenone (DPC). All receptors derive from a woman between 45 and 60 years old with alopecia areata. Some clones in this sample may be carry-over from other donors' samples. Each CDR3 is given with its conserved first and last residue. D genes are given only for firm matches. Clone size is not always given. Where it is, it says once, few, many or a class for expanded clones.

j_gene	len	abundance	d_gene	v_gene	CDR3nt	CDR3aa
TRBJ1-1	15	.	.	TRBV20-1	TGCAGTGCACCTGACAGACCCTCCATGAACTCTGAAGCTTTCTTT	CSAPDRPSMNSEAFF
TRBJ1-5	14	many	.	TRBV24-1	TGTGCCACCAGTGCCGGGGATAGCAATCAGCCCCAGCATTTT	CATSAGDSNQPQHF
TRBJ2-1	13	.	.	TRBV5-6	TGTGCCAGCAGCTTAAACAGGAACAATGAGCAGTTCTTC	CASSLNRNNEQFF
TRBJ2-1	15	.	.	TRBV24-1	TGTGCCACCAGTGATTCCCCCGGGCCCAACAATGAGCAGTTCTTC	CATSDSPGPNNEQFF
TRBJ1-2	14	few	.	TRBV6-1	TGTGCCAGCAGTGCGTCAGCACCTAACTATGGCTACACCTTC	CASSASAPNYGYTF
TRBJ1-2	10	many	.	TRBV12-3/TRBV12-4	TGTGCCAGCAGCTCGGGATTATTATTCTTC	CASSSGLLFF
TRBJ1-1	11	many	.	TRBV6-6	TGTGCCAGCAGACTGGACACAGAAGCTTTCTTT	CASRLDTEAFF
TRBJ1-2	11	many	.	TRBV27	TGTGCCACCCGGAGGGGAGCGGGCTACACCTTC	CATRRGAGYTF
TRBJ2-4	12	many	.	TRBV7-2	TGTGCCAGCAGCCCCTTAGGGAACATTCAGTACTTC	CASSPLGNIQYF
TRBJ2-6	14	many	.	TRBV9	TGTGCCAGCAGCTTCGACGTTGGGGCCAACGTCCTGACTTTC	CASSFDVGANVLTF
TRBJ1-1	16	many	.	TRBV18	TGTGCCAGCTCACCAAAAAGTGGCGGAACCGGAACTGAAGCTTTCTTT	CASSPKSGGTGTEAFF
TRBJ2-4	19	many	TRBD2	TRBV2	TGTGCCAGCAGTGACCGGCCTAGCGGGGGGGCGTCGGCCAAAAACATTCAGTACTTC	CASSDRPSGGASAKNIQYF
TRBJ2-3	11	few	.	TRBV20-1	TGCAGTGCTAGTAGCCCAGATCGGACGTATTTT	CSASSPDRTYF
TRBJ1-1	13	many	.	TRBV21-1	TGTGCCAGCAGCACTGACAGTGACACTGAAGCTTTCTTT	CASSTDSDTEAFF
TRBJ2-6	17	.	TRBD1	TRBV10-2	TGCGCCAGCAGGTTAGGACAGGGGGCGAGTGGGGCCAACGTCCTGACTTTC	CASRLGQGASGANVLTF
TRBJ1-5	18	.	TRBD1	TRBV12-3/TRBV12-4	TGTGCCAGCAGTTCCCGGACAGGGGGCGCAGGTAGCAATCAGCCCCAGCATTTT	CASSSRTGGAGSNQPQHF
TRBJ2-7	13	many	TRBD1	TRBV29-1	TGCAGCGTTCCCGGGACAGACTCCTACGAGCAGTACTTC	CSVPGTDSYEQYF
TRBJ2-5	14	many	.	TRBV9	TGTGCCAGCAGCGAAGCCGGACGCCAAGAGACCCAGTACTTC	CASSEAGRQETQYF
TRBJ1-5	15	.	.	TRBV5-5	TGTGCCAGCAGAACTGCCGGGACACAGAATCAGCCCCAGCATTTT	CASRTAGTQNQPQHF
TRBJ2-1	14	many	TRBD2	TRBV12-3/TRBV12-4	TGTGCCAGCAGTTTACGACTAGCTCAGAATGAGCAGTTCTTC	CASSLRLAQNEQFF
TRBJ2-7	14	many	.	TRBV20-1	TGCAGTGCTAGAGATATAGGGAGCTCCTACGAGCAGTACTTC	CSARDIGSSYEQYF
TRBJ2-3	14	many	TRBD2	TRBV12-3/TRBV12-4	TGTGCCAGCAGCCTTAGCGGGGGCACAGATACGCAGTATTTT	CASSLSGGTDTQYF
TRBJ2-3	15	many	TRBD2	TRBV6-5	TGTGCCAGCAGTTACAGCGGGGGGGCCGGAGATACGCAGTATTTT	CASSYSGGAGDTQYF
TRBJ1-6	18	.	.	TRBV5-5	TGTGCCAGCAGCCCTCAGGGGACTCAGGACCCCTATAATTCACCCCTCCACTTT	CASSPQGTQDPYNSPLHF
TRBJ1-4	13	many	TRBD1	TRBV6-4	TGTGCCAGTCGGGACAGTGGGGACGAAAAACTGTTTTTT	CASRDSGDEKLFF
TRBJ2-3	14	few	TRBD2	TRBV7-9	TGTGCCAGCAGCCCAGGCGGGAGCTCAGATACGCAGTATTTT	CASSPGGSSDTQYF
TRBJ2-3	15	.	TRBD2	TRBV7-9	TGTGCCAGCAGCGTAGGGACTAGCCTGCTAGATACGCAGTATTTT	CASSVGTSLLDTQYF
TRBJ1-5	13	many	.	TRBV20-1	TGCAGTGCTAGTGGAGGGGTGAGTCAGCCCCAGCATTTT	CSASGGVSQPQHF
TRBJ2-7	16	few	TRBD2	TRBV28	TGTGCCAGCAGTTCGGCGACTAGCGGGGTAAGGTACGAGCAGTACTTC	CASSSATSGVRYEQYF
TRBJ2-3	15	.	.	TRBV24-1	TGTGCCACCAGTGATTTGTACGTAGGGGCAGATACGCAGTATTTT	CATSDLYVGADTQYF
TRBJ2-3	15	few	TRBD2	TRBV11-3	TGTGCCAGCAGCCAGGGACTAGGAAGCACAGATACGCAGTATTTT	CASSQGLGSTDTQYF
TRBJ2-3	15	many	.	TRBV7-9	TGTGCCAGCAGCCAAAACAGGAGCCCACAAGATACGCAGTATTTT	CASSQNRSPQDTQYF
TRBJ2-3	15	.	.	TRBV5-1	TGCGCCAGCAGCCCTTGGCGGGGCATCACAGATACGCAGTATTTT	CASSPWRGITDTQYF
TRBJ2-3	17	many	TRBD2	TRBV12-3/TRBV12-4	TGTGCCAGCAGTCGCCCGACTAGCGGGACTAGCACAGATACGCAGTATTTT	CASSRPTSGTSTDTQYF
TRBJ2-3	14	few	TRBD2	TRBV20-1	TGCAGTGCTCCCCTAGCGGGAGCCCCAGATACGCAGTATTTT	CSAPLAGAPDTQYF
TRBJ2-1	14	many	.	TRBV12-3/TRBV12-4	TGTGCCAGCAGCCCTAGCGTAACGTACAATGAGCAGTTCTTC	CASSPSVTYNEQFF
TRBJ2-3	16	few	TRBD2	TRBV7-8	TGTGCCAGCAGCCGGGGGGCGGGAGGGCCCGCAGATACGCAGTATTTT	CASSRGAGGPADTQYF
TRBJ2-4	13	.	.	TRBV27	TGTGCCAGCAGTTTATACGACAAGGACATTCAGTACTTC	CASSLYDKDIQYF
TRBJ1-5	15	.	TRBD1	TRBV18	TGTGCCAGCTCACGGGACAGTAATAGCAATCAGCCCCAGCATTTT	CASSRDSNSNQPQHF
TRBJ2-2	14	many	.	TRBV20-1	TGCAGTGCTGCCCGCCAGCGAAACACCGGGGAGCTGTTTTTT	CSAARQRNTGELFF
TRBJ1-2	13	.	.	TRBV6-1	TGTGCCAGCAGTCACAGAAGAGACTATGGCTACACCTTC	CASSHRRDYGYTF
TRBJ1-5	15	many	.	TRBV7-9	TGTGCCAGCAGCTTAGGGACAGTCTTCAATCAGCCCCAGCATTTT	CASSLGTVFNQPQHF
TRBJ2-1	17	few	.	TRBV3-1	TGTGCCAGCAGCCAAGAAATAGTGGGGACTGTTAACAATGAGCAGTTCTTC	CASSQEIVGTVNNEQFF
TRBJ2-1	16	.	TRBD2	TRBV3-1	TGTGCCAGCAGCATGCCCCGACTAGCGGCCTACAATGAGCAGTTCTTC	CASSMPRLAAYNEQFF
TRBJ1-5	18	.	TRBD1	TRBV6-6	TGTGCCAGCAGTTACATTCAGGGGCCCGACAGGGGTGATCAGCCCCAGCATTTT	CASSYIQGPDRGDQPQHF
TRBJ1-1	15	.	.	TRBV6-5	TGTGCCAGCAGTTACTCTGGAGCCAAGCCGGATGAAGCTTTCTTT	CASSYSGAKPDEAFF